This is a list of T cell receptor beta chains from one sample in a study of radiation and T cells in renal cell carcinoma. Libraries were prepared by immunoSEQ multiplex PCR; TCRdb keeps only in-frame clonotypes and omits some of them. The sample has roughly 61,000 clones, over 65% seen once. Sequenced material: blood, taken from a patient whose treatment included radiotherapy and nephrectomy. The source of these receptors is a man between 60 and 70 years old with renal cell carcinoma. CDR3s leave out the opening cysteine and the closing phenylalanine or tryptophan. The order of the fields is clone size, V gene, CDR3 protein. Clone size is not always given. Where it is, it says once, few, many or a class for expanded clones.

clone_size: -
v_call: TRBV27
cdr3_aa: ASSLRGSTEAF

clone_size: few
v_call: TRBV5-1
cdr3_aa: ASSLIGGGLNTEAF

clone_size: -
v_call: TRBV7-8
cdr3_aa: ASTFTRLAGGRGEQF

clone_size: few
v_call: TRBV28
cdr3_aa: ASSLDEGEQF

clone_size: few
v_call: TRBV21-1
cdr3_aa: ASSSPGTGDYTEAF

clone_size: -
v_call: TRBV30
cdr3_aa: AWSPSMGHGGSLH

clone_size: -
v_call: TRBV15
cdr3_aa: ATSRRGNTGELF

clone_size: -
v_call: TRBV6-1
cdr3_aa: ASSAGLTTDTQY

clone_size: few
v_call: TRBV12-5
cdr3_aa: ASAPPGPNEKLF

clone_size: -
v_call: TRBV7-9
cdr3_aa: ASSLVALGYNEQF

clone_size: -
v_call: TRBV6-1
cdr3_aa: ASSEAWTGGGELF

clone_size: -
v_call: TRBV7-8
cdr3_aa: ASSATGGGNQPQH

clone_size: few
v_call: TRBV7-6
cdr3_aa: ASSLRTGVQPQH

clone_size: once
v_call: TRBV5-5
cdr3_aa: ASSLRGSSGANVLT

clone_size: -
v_call: TRBV5-1
cdr3_aa: ASSLDPGTGGGELF

clone_size: -
v_call: TRBV10-2
cdr3_aa: ASLGQSNYEQY

clone_size: -
v_call: TRBV7-7
cdr3_aa: ASSLGLAGDTQY

clone_size: -
v_call: TRBV9
cdr3_aa: ASSPLAGGITDTQY

clone_size: -
v_call: TRBV6-5
cdr3_aa: ASSYSTSGNLSPQY

clone_size: few
v_call: TRBV18
cdr3_aa: ASSLVEGKSSTDTQY

clone_size: -
v_call: TRBV19
cdr3_aa: ASSVTGNQPQH

clone_size: -
v_call: TRBV27
cdr3_aa: ASSFGQWGGELF

clone_size: -
v_call: TRBV7-2
cdr3_aa: ASSLTGAEDTQY

clone_size: -
v_call: TRBV29-1
cdr3_aa: SVGSWGRTGELF

clone_size: once
v_call: TRBV4-2
cdr3_aa: ASSQGYSGGEDEQF

clone_size: -
v_call: TRBV5-1
cdr3_aa: ASRGAVGGGQETQY

clone_size: -
v_call: TRBV7-7
cdr3_aa: ASSLAAGATDTQY

clone_size: -
v_call: TRBV7-2
cdr3_aa: ASSLSAGFWANSPLH

clone_size: -
v_call: TRBV7-6
cdr3_aa: ASSPRPPGALQETQY

clone_size: -
v_call: TRBV15
cdr3_aa: ATSREGGRGTEAF

clone_size: -
v_call: TRBV12-5
cdr3_aa: ASGLAPGSGVKETQY

clone_size: -
v_call: TRBV6-1
cdr3_aa: ASSEGAGRFAANEKLF

clone_size: -
v_call: TRBV2
cdr3_aa: ASNPRGLLWEQY

clone_size: -
v_call: TRBV7-2
cdr3_aa: ASSPAPGLAGASTGELF

clone_size: -
v_call: TRBV9
cdr3_aa: ASSVTSGHLNTGELF

clone_size: once
v_call: TRBV2
cdr3_aa: ASSDTGINIQY

clone_size: -
v_call: TRBV30
cdr3_aa: AWSGLAGGYEQY

clone_size: few
v_call: TRBV27
cdr3_aa: ASKFSTGTSGSSYEQY

clone_size: -
v_call: TRBV19
cdr3_aa: ASSIRDTQY

clone_size: -
v_call: TRBV7-9
cdr3_aa: ASSLSLGLAGNEQF

clone_size: -
v_call: TRBV7-9
cdr3_aa: ASSLDWKLDEQY

clone_size: -
v_call: TRBV7-9
cdr3_aa: VSSSGQGLVGAF

clone_size: -
v_call: TRBV10-2
cdr3_aa: ASSETGQVHGYT

clone_size: few
v_call: TRBV9
cdr3_aa: ASSVSGGWNYGYT

clone_size: -
v_call: TRBV18
cdr3_aa: ASSPEVPFRERVGYT

clone_size: -
v_call: TRBV10-2
cdr3_aa: ASSESGTGGGRTEAF

clone_size: -
v_call: TRBV27
cdr3_aa: ASSAGQVRGEKLF

clone_size: -
v_call: TRBV11-2
cdr3_aa: ASSRDRGDTEAF

clone_size: -
v_call: TRBV2
cdr3_aa: ASSRFRGDGETQY

clone_size: -
v_call: TRBV7-2
cdr3_aa: ASSQDLKETQY

clone_size: -
v_call: TRBV11-1
cdr3_aa: ASSRGGGRNEKLF

clone_size: few
v_call: TRBV7-9
cdr3_aa: ASSSSSVVDTDTQY

clone_size: -
v_call: TRBV4-3
cdr3_aa: ASSLGQDTEAF